This TCR beta chain was documented in a study of T cells after yellow fever vaccination. Study context: Fractions of limited cellularity were prepared by means of SMART-Seq v4 Ultra Low Input. Broader study findings: A large majority of primary-vaccination clones showed up again after the booster (96% CD4, 75% to 90% CD8).

The CDR3 extends over 14 amino acids. Germline-derived CDR1 and CDR2 are SGHTA and FQGNSA. With V trimmed by 4 bases and J by 8 bases, 9 bases remained unmatched. From the 5' RACE reads, TCRdb called clonotypes with MiXCR, one entry per CDR3 protein. Among 320,000 or so distinct CDR3 sequences listed, 8% to 9.5% were seen once. As to this clonotype: The target antigen is unknown.

Material: PBMCs, obtained roughly 46 days after the first yellow fever vaccination. This clonotype originated in a man aged 18 to 30 who received the YFV17D yellow fever vaccine. V gene TRBV7-2 combines with J gene TRBJ1-2, with 8 bases matching TRBD1. In DNA, the CDR3 is TGTGCCAGCAGCTCAGCAGGGGGCGCGGAGGGCTACACCTTC. It codes for CASSSAGGAEGYTF.